This TCR beta chain was obtained from a study of T cell repertoires in cytomegalovirus infection. Study details: Peptides in the study included HLA-C-restricted and HLA-B-restricted CMV epitopes.

TCRdb itself ran the reads through MiXCR, one entry per CDR3 protein. The sample has around 430,000 distinct CDR3 sequences, about 44% seen once. Findings and limits, study-wide: Carriers of CMV plus the relevant HLA were identified by cumulative public TCR beta family frequency. HLA-C-restricted CMV-specific TCR beta clonotypes were dominant in the ex vivo response.

This clonotype showed up just a few times. The antigen remains unidentified. The sequencing here drew on cultured PBMCs, taken from culture after CMV antigen stimulation. This clonotype was sampled from a human donor in good health (CMV status not recorded). Some clones in this sample may be carry-over from other donors' samples.

The CDR3 reads CASSPYQEPNYGYTF. For the CDR3, the DNA is TGCGCCAGCAGCCCCTATCAGGAACCTAACTATGGCTACACCTTC. The chain links TRBV4-1 to TRBJ1-2; D call uncertain. CDR1 MGHRA and CDR2 YSYEKL come from the germline V gene. This CDR3 comprises 15 residues. The V and J ends lost 4 bases and 0 bases respectively, with 12 bases between them.